The rows below give T cell receptor beta chains drawn from one sample of a study of T cells after yellow fever vaccination. TCRdb itself ran the 5' RACE reads through MiXCR, one entry per CDR3 protein. In the table there are around 310,000 distinct CDR3 sequences, approximately 3.8% of which are singletons. The sample here was PBMCs, taken on the day of the yellow fever booster vaccination. These receptors all come from a man between 18 and 35 years old who received the YFV17D yellow fever vaccine. Both conserved end residues are part of each CDR3. The order of the fields is V gene, D gene, clone size, J gene, CDR3 DNA, CDR3 protein. A D gene is named only where the DNA matches it firmly. A row's size may be missing; if present it is once, few, many or a size class.

V: TRBV29-1; D: TRBD1; size: .; J: TRBJ1-2; DNA: TGCAGCGTGGCCCGACAGGGGGCAGGGTATGGCTACACCTTC; CDR3: CSVARQGAGYGYTF
V: TRBV28; D: .; size: .; J: TRBJ1-4; DNA: TGTGCCAGCAGCCGAGCTCGGGGGTACCGGACTAATGAAAAACTGTTTTTT; CDR3: CASSRARGYRTNEKLFF
V: TRBV12-3/TRBV12-4; D: TRBD1; size: few; J: TRBJ1-4; DNA: TGTGCCAGCAGTCCCTCAGGGGGGGGTGAAAAACTGTTTTTT; CDR3: CASSPSGGGEKLFF
V: TRBV10-3; D: .; size: few; J: TRBJ2-2; DNA: TGTGCCATCAGTTCACGCACCGGGGAGCTGTTTTTT; CDR3: CAISSRTGELFF
V: TRBV9; D: TRBD1; size: many; J: TRBJ2-5; DNA: TGTGCCAGCAGCGCAGGACAGGGGGATTGGGTGGAGACCCAGTACTTC; CDR3: CASSAGQGDWVETQYF
V: TRBV6-2/TRBV6-3; D: TRBD2; size: .; J: TRBJ2-3; DNA: TGTGCCAGCAGTTCCTGGACTAGCGGGGGGACTCACACAGATACGCAGTATTTT; CDR3: CASSSWTSGGTHTDTQYF
V: TRBV5-1; D: .; size: many; J: TRBJ2-5; DNA: TGCGCCAGCAGCTTGTCGATCAGGGAGACCCAGTACTTC; CDR3: CASSLSIRETQYF
V: TRBV11-2; D: .; size: few; J: TRBJ2-1; DNA: TGTGCCAGCAGCCCCAGGGATCTTACCAGGGAAAAATCCTACAATGAGCAGTTCTTC; CDR3: CASSPRDLTREKSYNEQFF
V: TRBV15; D: .; size: many; J: TRBJ2-1; DNA: TGTGCCACCAGCAACAGGGTTTCCTACAATGAGCAGTTCTTC; CDR3: CATSNRVSYNEQFF
V: TRBV4-2; D: TRBD2; size: .; J: TRBJ2-1; DNA: TGTGCCAGCAGCCAAGATCTCGCTAGCGGGGGGGTCGGGGAGCAGTTCTTC; CDR3: CASSQDLASGGVGEQFF
V: TRBV27; D: .; size: few; J: TRBJ2-3; DNA: TGTGCCAGCAGTTTACTAACATTACACACAGATACGCAGTATTTT; CDR3: CASSLLTLHTDTQYF
V: TRBV19; D: .; size: few; J: TRBJ2-1; DNA: TGTGCCAGTAGTATGACAGCATACTATACCTACAATGAGCAGTTCTTC; CDR3: CASSMTAYYTYNEQFF
V: TRBV7-9; D: .; size: many; J: TRBJ1-1; DNA: TGTGCCAGCAGCCCGAACACGGACACTGAAGCTTTCTTT; CDR3: CASSPNTDTEAFF
V: TRBV12-3/TRBV12-4; D: .; size: few; J: TRBJ1-1; DNA: TGTGCCAGCAGTTTGACGGGGTCGGGCACTGAAGCTTTCTTT; CDR3: CASSLTGSGTEAFF
V: TRBV18; D: .; size: few; J: TRBJ1-2; DNA: TGTGCCAGCTCACCACGATCCGCGGGAGGGAATGGCTACACCTTC; CDR3: CASSPRSAGGNGYTF
V: TRBV7-2; D: .; size: .; J: TRBJ1-4; DNA: TGTGCCAGCAGCTTAGGGGTCATTGCAACTAATGAAAAACTGTTTTTT; CDR3: CASSLGVIATNEKLFF
V: TRBV18; D: TRBD2; size: many; J: TRBJ2-5; DNA: TGTGCCAGCTCACCAACAGCGGGGCAAGAGACCCAGTACTTC; CDR3: CASSPTAGQETQYF
V: TRBV4-1; D: .; size: few; J: TRBJ2-3; DNA: TGCGCCAGCAGCCAGTCCCGGGGGCAGAGCGGCACAGATACGCAGTATTTT; CDR3: CASSQSRGQSGTDTQYF
V: TRBV5-6; D: TRBD2; size: .; J: TRBJ2-7; DNA: TGTGCCAGCAGCTTGTCCAGCGGGGGTTACGAGCAGTACTTC; CDR3: CASSLSSGGYEQYF
V: TRBV7-2; D: TRBD1; size: .; J: TRBJ1-5; DNA: TGTGCCAGCAGCCCAGGGACAGGGATGAGATTAAAAGGTCAGCCCCAGCATTTT; CDR3: CASSPGTGMRLKGQPQHF
V: TRBV6-2/TRBV6-3; D: TRBD1; size: .; J: TRBJ1-1; DNA: TGTGCCAGCAACAGGGGGAACACTGAAGCTTTCTTT; CDR3: CASNRGNTEAFF
V: TRBV7-2; D: TRBD1; size: many; J: TRBJ1-5; DNA: TGTGCCAGCAGCCCGGGACAGGCTAGGCTTAATCAGCCCCAGCATTTT; CDR3: CASSPGQARLNQPQHF
V: TRBV19; D: .; size: many; J: TRBJ1-5; DNA: TGTGCCAGTAGTGTCGGAAGGGGTGGGAGCAATCAGCCCCAGCATTTT; CDR3: CASSVGRGGSNQPQHF
V: TRBV4-3; D: .; size: many; J: TRBJ1-5; DNA: TGCGCCAGCAGCCAAGGGACAACTCAGCCCCAGCATTTT; CDR3: CASSQGTTQPQHF
V: TRBV4-1; D: TRBD2; size: .; J: TRBJ2-1; DNA: TGCGCCAGCAGCCAAGATCCGAGCGGGGGCTATTACAATGAGCAGTTCTTC; CDR3: CASSQDPSGGYYNEQFF
V: TRBV12-3/TRBV12-4; D: TRBD1; size: many; J: TRBJ1-4; DNA: TGTGCCAGCAGAGACAGGGGAGGCGGGGAAAAACTGTTTTTT; CDR3: CASRDRGGGEKLFF
V: TRBV6-5; D: .; size: .; J: TRBJ1-1; DNA: TGTGCCAGCAGCCCTCCTTGGGGGTCGCTGAACACTGAAGCTTTCTTT; CDR3: CASSPPWGSLNTEAFF
V: TRBV7-2; D: TRBD1; size: .; J: TRBJ1-1; DNA: TGTGCCAGCAGCCCCGCCCCGGGACAGACTGAAGCTTTCTTT; CDR3: CASSPAPGQTEAFF
V: TRBV7-2; D: .; size: many; J: TRBJ2-5; DNA: TGTGCCAGCAGTTTAGAAGGGGGGCTGCAGGAGACCCAGTACTTC; CDR3: CASSLEGGLQETQYF
V: TRBV10-3; D: .; size: few; J: TRBJ1-2; DNA: TGTGCCATCAGTGTGGGCAGCCTTAACTATGGCTACACCTTC; CDR3: CAISVGSLNYGYTF
V: TRBV5-4; D: .; size: many; J: TRBJ2-3; DNA: TGTGCCAGCAGCTTCACGGGGAGTGGAGATACGCAGTATTTT; CDR3: CASSFTGSGDTQYF
V: TRBV7-2; D: TRBD1; size: many; J: TRBJ1-2; DNA: TGTGCCAGCAGCTTAGTTCAGGGGGTAAACTATGGCTACACCTTC; CDR3: CASSLVQGVNYGYTF
V: TRBV9; D: TRBD2; size: many; J: TRBJ2-3; DNA: TGTGCCAGCAGCGTAACTTTTCGCGGGGGTATCACAGATACGCAGTATTTT; CDR3: CASSVTFRGGITDTQYF
V: TRBV3-1; D: TRBD1; size: .; J: TRBJ2-7; DNA: TGTGCCAGCAGCCCGGGACAGGGAGCGTGGGAGCAGTACTTC; CDR3: CASSPGQGAWEQYF
V: TRBV30; D: .; size: few; J: TRBJ1-5; DNA: TGTGCCTGGAGCGGACCGGGGATTAGCAATCAGCCCCAGCATTTT; CDR3: CAWSGPGISNQPQHF
V: TRBV4-2; D: .; size: few; J: TRBJ1-1; DNA: TGTGCCAGCAGCCAAGACGGGGCCAGCGACGCCGTGGCTGAAGCTTTCTTT; CDR3: CASSQDGASDAVAEAFF
V: TRBV19; D: .; size: .; J: TRBJ1-2; DNA: TGTGCCAGTAGTAACCCTCGGCAGGGCTATGGCTACACCTTC; CDR3: CASSNPRQGYGYTF
V: TRBV7-9; D: .; size: .; J: TRBJ1-2; DNA: TGTGCCAGCAGCTTAGCACAGTTCTATGGCTACACCTTC; CDR3: CASSLAQFYGYTF
V: TRBV20-1; D: .; size: many; J: TRBJ2-5; DNA: TGCAGTGCAGGCCCGGGACGCCAAGAGACCCAGTACTTC; CDR3: CSAGPGRQETQYF
V: TRBV14; D: .; size: .; J: TRBJ1-1; DNA: TGTGCCAGCAGTCGCGCTGGAGTGGAAAGAGCTTTCTTT; CDR3: CASSRAGVERAFF
V: TRBV5-1; D: .; size: many; J: TRBJ2-3; DNA: TGCGCCAGCAGCTTGTCTCCCCCCCAGGGCACAGATACGCAGTATTTT; CDR3: CASSLSPPQGTDTQYF
V: TRBV5-1; D: .; size: many; J: TRBJ2-7; DNA: TGCGCCAGCAGCTGGGGACCGATGTCCTACGAGCAGTACTTC; CDR3: CASSWGPMSYEQYF
V: TRBV5-1; D: .; size: many; J: TRBJ1-5; DNA: TGCGCCAGCAGCTTGGGAGTGAATAGCAATCAGCCCCAGCATTTT; CDR3: CASSLGVNSNQPQHF
V: TRBV29-1; D: .; size: many; J: TRBJ2-2; DNA: TGCAGCGTTACTCTGGGGACTAACACCGGGGAGCTGTTTTTT; CDR3: CSVTLGTNTGELFF
V: TRBV4-1; D: .; size: few; J: TRBJ2-3; DNA: TGCGCCAGCAGCCGCCCCGGAACAGACATTAGCACAGATACGCAGTATTTT; CDR3: CASSRPGTDISTDTQYF
V: TRBV18; D: .; size: many; J: TRBJ1-1; DNA: TGTGCCAGCTCTCCGATTGGCGGCACTGAAGCTTTCTTT; CDR3: CASSPIGGTEAFF